This T cell receptor beta chain stems from a study of technical replicates of blood from a few donors. The method was immunoSEQ multiplex PCR; TCRdb's version includes in-frame clones alone and lacks a portion of them. Of 87,000 or so clones listed, just over 90% are singletons. Sequencing was carried out using T cells isolated from PBMCs. The clonotype was recovered from a human donor in good health.

CDR3 loop: CASSIDTGNNEQFF. In DNA form, the CDR3 reads TGTGCCAGTAGTATAGACACAGGGAACAATGAGCAGTTCTTC. V gene TRBV19 combines with J gene TRBJ2-1; the D gene is possibly TRBD1 (6 bases). Trimming took 0 bases from V and 5 from J, leaving 8 bases between them. Germline V gene lookup returns CDR1 LNHDA and CDR2 SQIVND (reference sequence). CDR3 length: 14 residues.